This TCR beta chain was identified in a study of cytomegalovirus exposure and HLA in healthy donors. Whole-study findings and limits: In a later analysis, CMV-associated beta chains were mostly HLA-associated, it appeared.

The PCR employed 60 Vbeta primers together with 13 Jbeta primers. The table came from immunoSEQ multiplex PCR; TCRdb's copy has only in-frame clones and leaves some out. The sample lists over 150,000 clones, approximately 80% occurring once. This CDR3 region has 15 residues. The J segment lost 2 bases and the V segment lost 3 bases, leaving 7 bases of the junction unmatched. From germline, CDR1 is SEHNR and CDR2 FQNEAQ (reference sequence). This clone was seen a single time. Its antigen is currently unknown. This receptor was identified in a man aged 40-55 years in good health and CMV-seronegative. The sequencing input was PBMCs. The chain joins TRBV7-9 to TRBJ2-7; 7 bases map to TRBD2. This chain's CDR3 is CASSFSGVRAYEQYF. CDR3 in DNA: TGTGCCAGCAGCTTCAGCGGGGTAAGAGCCTACGAGCAGTACTTC.